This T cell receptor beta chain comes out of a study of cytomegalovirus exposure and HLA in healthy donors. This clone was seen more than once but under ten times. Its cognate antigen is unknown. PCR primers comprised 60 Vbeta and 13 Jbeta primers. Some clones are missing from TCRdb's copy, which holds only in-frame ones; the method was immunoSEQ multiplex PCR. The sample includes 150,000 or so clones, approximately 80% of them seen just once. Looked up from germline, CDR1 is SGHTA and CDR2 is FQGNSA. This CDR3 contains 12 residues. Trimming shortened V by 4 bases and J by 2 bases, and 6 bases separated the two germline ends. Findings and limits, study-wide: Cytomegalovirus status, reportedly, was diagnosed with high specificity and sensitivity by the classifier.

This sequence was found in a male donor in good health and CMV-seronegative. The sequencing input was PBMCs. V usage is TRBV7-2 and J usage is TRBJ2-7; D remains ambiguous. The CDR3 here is CASSSATYEQYF. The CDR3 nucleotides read TGTGCCAGCAGCTCTGCGACCTACGAGCAGTACTTC.